This TCR beta chain was sequenced for a study of cytomegalovirus exposure and HLA in healthy donors. For the study at large: Of the donors genotyped, 398 in all, around 77% fell in the Caucasian-associated ancestry cluster.

Study findings and constraints: TCR beta chain V- and J-gene trimming was linked, in a later analysis, to a missense variant in DCLRE1C.

Worth noting for this clone: As yet, its antigen is unknown.

With 60 Vbeta and 13 Jbeta primers, the PCR was carried out. In the study's own analysis: Later, tens of millions of unique TCR beta chains were counted in an analysis, and approximately 9.9 million of them were shared. Sequencing used immunoSEQ multiplex PCR; TCRdb keeps in-frame clones, though not all of them. The V and J calls and clone size come from that table; D and trimming were worked out from the DNA. The sample records 150,000 to 200,000 clones, roughly four fifths being singletons. The CDR3 spans 14 residues. Trimming took off 3 bases at V and 5 bases at J, with 11 bases between the two ends. Per the germline V gene, CDR1 is SNHLY and CDR2 is FYNNEI.

The V and J genes are TRBV2 and TRBJ1-5; possible D gene TRBD1, 5 bases. This sequence was found in a young man in good health and CMV-seronegative. The sample consisted of PBMCs. For the CDR3, the DNA is TGTGCCAGCAGTGATGCGGGGGTGTATCAGCCCCAGCATTTT. It yields the protein CASSDAGVYQPQHF.